The subject of this entry is one T cell receptor (beta chain). This clone has more than one count but fewer than ten. Its target antigen remains unknown. Qualities for individual bases were not recorded, and no much larger clone is one base off. Taken from the germline V gene (reference sequence), the CDR1 and CDR2 loops are WNHNN and SYGVQD. V sheds 3 bases and J sheds 8 bases, leaving 25 bases between their ends. Reading from cysteine to phenylalanine, the CDR3 counts 17 amino acids. Left in the record is the CDR3 DNA by itself, 51 bases read in frame from the first base. The data derive from a study of blood T cell repertoires in COVID-19 (dated by TCRdb to the early 2020s). For the study in its entirety: Samples covering the acute and convalescent phases of COVID-19 were provided by collaborators in the United States, Italy and Spain. The material from the prospective study consisted of cDNA or gDNA derived from T cells, B-cell-depleted T cells, or PBMCs. The dataset comprised deeply sampled blood TCRbeta repertoires from subjects exposed to, actively infected with, or recovered from COVID-19. HLA class I and class II types, where available, came from metadata supplied by the sample provider rather than from assay-based typing. The sample metadata nearly always contained a de-identified subject ID, COVID-19 status, age in years and sex. The samples were drawn from the first 160 participants of the ongoing ImmuneRACE study and from 1,254 subjects provided by 6 global collaborators. The repertoires were released in a freely available public database intended as a resource for research on the immune response to SARS-CoV-2.

Collaborating institutions collected whole blood in K2EDTA tubes following their own protocols. For TCRbeta analysis, collaborators shipped samples in one of three forms: frozen whole blood, isolated PBMCs, or DNA extracted from either of those sample types. TCRbeta CDR3 regions were amplified from genomic DNA using the immunoSEQ Assay, a bias-controlled multiplex PCR. The study's own analysis went as follows. The number of nucleated cells in each sample was estimated from the amplification of reference gene primers within the assay. Sequence reads were collapsed and filtered to measure the absolute abundance of every unique TCRbeta CDR3 rearrangement. Productive Simpson clonality was computed per sample as the square root of Simpson's diversity index over productive rearrangements. TCRdb stores this immuneACCESS table with in-frame sequences only. Part of the clones is absent; in the studies checked, under half of the shortfall reflects unresolved V genes, and no reason is known for the rest. V and J calls and clone size are as listed in that table; D and trimming were resolved from the DNA. The sample records around 110,000 clones, approximately 84% of which are singletons. Roughly 7% of the sample rests with the top ten.

The paper as a whole reports these results and caveats: The quantity of clinical and demographic metadata differed by source and by participant and was supplied without curation.

The rearrangement joined TRBV10-1 to TRBJ1-2; a tentative D match to TRBD1 spans 6 bases. The clonotype originates from a man in his sixties or seventies with active or convalescent COVID-19. The sample comprised peripheral blood. The CDR3 corresponds to CASSDPAQGSTRSGYTF. The base sequence is TGCGCCAGCAGTGATCCAGCGCAGGGGTCAACCCGGTCGGGCTACACCTTC.